This T cell receptor beta chain was sequenced during a study of cytomegalovirus exposure and HLA in healthy donors. In germline, CDR1 is LNHDA, CDR2 SQIVND (reference sequence). Trimming stripped 6 bases from V and 5 bases from J, with 10 bases between. The CDR3 consists of 13 residues. 13 Jbeta primers and 60 Vbeta primers were used for the PCR. Profiling relied on immunoSEQ multiplex PCR, and the TCRdb table lists in-frame clones only, not all of them. Counted here are fewer than 200,000 clones, over 9.5% occurring once; the ten biggest clones make up 7.8%. At sampling all donors were nominally healthy, likely with unrecorded immune exposures. In regard to this clone: As yet, its antigen is unknown.

Study conclusions and caveats: It was in a later analysis that TCR association rates were seen to vary by HLA locus, highest for DRB1 and lowest for HLA-C. Excluded: some indistinguishable V segments such as TRBV6-2 and TRBV6-3.

The sequenced material came from PBMCs. The TCR was taken from a man aged 45-65 years in good health and CMV-seropositive. The genes are TRBV19 and TRBJ2-2, with D tentatively TRBD2 (5 bases). The CDR3, as DNA: TGTGCCAGTAGCAGTTCGGGAACCGGGGAGCTGTTTTTT. It specifies CASSSSGTGELFF.